The 9 T cell receptor beta chains reported below all come from one sample, sequenced in a study of blood T cell repertoires in COVID-19. The protocol was immunoSEQ multiplex PCR, while the TCRdb copy is restricted to in-frame clones and leaves out a portion. Found here are about 200,000 clones, roughly nine tenths of them singletons; the top ten hold around 6.6%. Specimen: peripheral blood. The receptors originated from a man aged 35 to 55 with acute or convalescent COVID-19.

The chain has TRBV7-9 and TRBJ1-2; no reliable D call. V lost 2 bases and J lost 5, with 9 bases in between. Germline assignment: CDR1 SEHNR and CDR2 FQNEAQ (reference sequence). The CDR3 consists of 13 residues. The CDR3 coding sequence is TGTGCCAGCAGCTTATTCGAGGCTTATGGCTACACCTTC. Translated, it gives CASSLFEAYGYTF.

The rearrangement joins TRBV2 to TRBJ2-3; 9 bases are shared with TRBD2. Germline V gene lookup returns CDR1 SNHLY and CDR2 FYNNEI. CDR3 length: 13 residues. The ends lost 9 bases at V and 5 bases at J; junction bases unmatched: 6. CDR3 DNA sequence: TGTGCCAGGGGACTAGCATCAAGAGATACGCAGTATTTT. It encodes CARGLASRDTQYF.

V is TRBV15 and J is TRBJ1-4; a possible D gene is TRBD1 (6 bases). Deletions cut 1 base from V and 2 bases from J, with 11 bases between. This CDR3 contains 16 residues. Germline CDR1 reads LNHNV; CDR2 reads YYDKDF (reference sequence). The CDR3 protein is CATSRGRQATNEKLFF. The CDR3, as DNA: TGTGCCACCAGCAGAGGTAGACAGGCGACTAATGAAAAACTGTTTTTT.

The chain recombines TRBV6-5 with TRBJ1-2; 11 nucleotides line up with TRBD1. Trimming cost V 8 bases and J 7 bases; bases outside gene matches: 12. CDR3 length equals 15 residues. The V gene's germline CDR1 is MNHEY and CDR2 SVGAGI. CDR3 residues: CASATWTGGAGGYTF. The CDR3 bases are TGTGCCAGCGCCACCTGGACAGGGGGCGCTGGTGGCTACACCTTC.

This sequence joins TRBV12-5 and TRBJ2-2; 10 nucleotides agree with TRBD1. Germline V gene sequence: CDR1 LGHNT, CDR2 FRNRAP. The CDR3 totals 18 residues. Trimming at V came to 0 bases and at J to 4 bases, leaving 8 bases not matched to a gene. The CDR3 loop reads CASGLVRGTGVVTGELFF. In DNA, the CDR3 is TGTGCTAGTGGTTTGGTACGGGGGACAGGGGTAGTCACCGGGGAGCTGTTTTTT.

The rearrangement joins TRBV23-1 to TRBJ1-3, with unresolved D. TRBV23-1 is noted as an ORF with a role that remains uncertain. Trimming stripped 3 bases from V and 4 bases from J, with 13 bases between. The CDR3 extends over 15 amino acids. This CDR3 reads CASSHLHRRGNTIYF. As DNA, the CDR3 is TGCGCCAGCAGTCATCTCCACAGAAGAGGAAACACCATATATTTT.

V usage is TRBV7-3 and J usage is TRBJ2-2; 8 bases align to TRBD1. V lost 3 bases and J lost 5; bases outside the gene matches: 5. The CDR3 has 15 residues. The germline gives CDR1 SGHTA, CDR2 FQGTGA. The chain's CDR3 is CASSFTGTGTGELFF. The CDR3 DNA reads TGTGCCAGCAGCTTTACCGGGACAGGAACCGGGGAGCTGTTTTTT.

J is TRBJ1-2 and V is TRBV5-1; a weak D match, TRBD1 (5 bases). V dropped 4 bases and J dropped 6 bases, with 22 bases sitting between them. The CDR3 totals 16 residues. Germline V gene sequence: CDR1 SGHRS, CDR2 YFSETQ. CDR3 sequence: CASSLKTPGYLNGYTF. The CDR3 DNA reads as TGCGCCAGCAGCCTCAAAACGCCAGGGTACCTGAATGGCTACACCTTC. The full variable domain, in which reference TRBV5-1 and TRBJ1-2 provide the parts outside the CDR3, is KAGVTQTPRYLIKTRGQQVTLSCSPISGHRSVSWYQQTPGQGLQFLFEYFSETQRNKGNFPGRFSGRQFSNSRSEMNVSTLELGDSALYLCASSLKTPGYLNGYTFGSGTRLTVV.

The genes are TRBV27 and TRBJ2-1; 8 nucleotides line up with TRBD1. The J segment lost 7 bases and the V segment lost 2 bases, leaving 1 base of the junction unmatched. CDR3 length: 13 amino acids. CDR1 and CDR2 (germline): MNHEY, SMNVEV (reference sequence). The CDR3 loop reads CASSLNRGNEQFF. CDR3 bases: TGTGCCAGCAGTTTAAACAGGGGGAATGAGCAGTTCTTC.